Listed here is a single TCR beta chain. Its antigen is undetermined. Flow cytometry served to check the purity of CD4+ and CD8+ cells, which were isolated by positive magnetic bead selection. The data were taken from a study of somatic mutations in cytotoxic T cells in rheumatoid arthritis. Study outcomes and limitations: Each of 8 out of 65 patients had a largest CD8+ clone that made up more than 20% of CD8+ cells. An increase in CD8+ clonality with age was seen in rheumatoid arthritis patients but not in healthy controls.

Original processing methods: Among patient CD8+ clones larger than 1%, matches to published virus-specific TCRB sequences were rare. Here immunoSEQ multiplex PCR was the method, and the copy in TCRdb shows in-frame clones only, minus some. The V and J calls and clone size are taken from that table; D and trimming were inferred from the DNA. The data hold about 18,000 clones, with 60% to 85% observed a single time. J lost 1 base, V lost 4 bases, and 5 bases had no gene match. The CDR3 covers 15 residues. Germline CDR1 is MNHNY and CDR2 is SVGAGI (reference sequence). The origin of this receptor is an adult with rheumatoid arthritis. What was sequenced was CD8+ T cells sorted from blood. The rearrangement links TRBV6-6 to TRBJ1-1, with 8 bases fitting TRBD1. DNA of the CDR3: TGTGCCAGCAGTTCCCTCGGGACAGGGAACACTGAAGCTTTCTTT. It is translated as CASSSLGTGNTEAFF.